Given below is one TCR beta chain in context. The data are from a study of cytomegalovirus exposure and HLA in healthy donors. 60 Vbeta and 13 Jbeta primers were used in PCR. TCRdb keeps only in-frame clones here, not all; method: immunoSEQ multiplex PCR. The table includes 95,000 to 150,000 clones, around 77% detected once. From germline, CDR1 is MDHEN and CDR2 SYDVKM. V dropped 2 bases and J dropped 3 bases, with 13 bases sitting between them. The CDR3 loop spans 15 amino acids. Input material: PBMCs. This receptor was obtained from a young man in good health and CMV-seropositive. The rearrangement joins TRBV28 to TRBJ1-1; weak D call: TRBD1 (6 bases). The DNA of the CDR3 is TGTGCCAGCAGTTTAGGAGGGGAGGGGGACACTGAAGCTTTCTTT. Protein sequence: CASSLGGEGDTEAFF.